Shown below are 9 T cell receptor beta chains from a single sample sequenced in a study of blood T cell repertoires in COVID-19. Method: immunoSEQ multiplex PCR; TCRdb's copy keeps in-frame clones and lacks some. The table shows 360,000 or so clones, with around 83% occurring only once. Sequences were obtained from PBMCs or T cells enriched from blood (not recorded which). These TCRs come from a woman between 50 and 59 years old who had recovered from COVID-19.

This chain connects TRBV7-6 to TRBJ2-3; 13 nucleotides match TRBD2. Germline values: CDR1 SGHVS, CDR2 FNYEAQ. This CDR3 comprises 17 residues. Unmatched junction bases numbered 4, after V lost 2 bases and J lost 2 bases. The CDR3 nucleotides are TGTGCCAGCAGCTTAAGGGGACTAGCGGGGACCACAGATACGCAGTATTTT. Its translation is CASSLRGLAGTTDTQYF.

This clone was picked up a small number of times. The chain employs TRBV19 and TRBJ1-1; 7 bases align to TRBD1. Germline V gene sequence: CDR1 LNHDA, CDR2 SQIVND (reference sequence). V shed 3 bases, J shed 2 bases, and the junction held 6 bases outside the gene matches. The CDR3 is 15 amino acids. CDR3 bases: TGTGCCAGTAGTATGACCGGGACAGTTAACACTGAAGCTTTCTTT. Protein product: CASSMTGTVNTEAFF.

CDR3 coding DNA: TGCGCCAGCAGGTTCAGGGGGTTCACTGAAGCTTTCTTT. This encodes CASRFRGFTEAFF. This sequence joins TRBV10-1 and TRBJ1-1; the match to TRBD1 covers 7 bases. CDR1 is WNHNN, CDR2 SYGVQD, per germline (reference sequence). This CDR3 region has 13 residues. With V trimmed by 6 bases and J by 4 bases, 5 bases remained unmatched.

This clone has only one observation. The chain couples TRBV6-2 or TRBV6-3 to TRBJ2-7; D is undetermined. Per the germline V gene, CDR1 is MNHEY and CDR2 is SVGEGT. V lost 5 bases and J 7 bases, leaving 15 bases between the germline ends. This CDR3 spans 13 amino acids. CDR3 amino acids: CASSHPGFGEQYF. The CDR3 DNA sequence: TGTGCCAGCAGTCACCCCGGGTTTGGGGAGCAGTACTTC.

The genes are TRBV18 and TRBJ1-1; possible D gene TRBD1, 5 bases. Germline values: CDR1 KGHSH, CDR2 LQKENI. This CDR3 is built from 14 residues. The V end was cut by 2 bases, the J end by 1 base, with 8 bases between. The CDR3 reads CASSPRRGNTEAFF. Here the CDR3 DNA reads TGTGCCAGCTCACCAAGGAGGGGGAACACTGAAGCTTTCTTT. The full variable domain, completed using reference TRBV18 and TRBJ1-1, is NAGVMQNPRHLVRRRGQEARLRCSPMKGHSHVYWYRQLPEEGLKFMVYLQKENIIDESGMPKERFSAEFPKEGPSILRIQQVVRGDSAAYFCASSPRRGNTEAFFGQGTRLTVV.

The V call is TRBV5-6, the J call TRBJ1-6, with 10 nucleotides matching TRBD1. CDR1 is SGHDT, CDR2 YYEEEE, per germline. The CDR3 runs 15 residues. The V gene end was trimmed by 2 bases and the J gene end by 14 bases; junction bases not matched to a gene: 10. For the CDR3, the DNA is TGTGCCAGCAGCTTTCGGGACAGGGGTCCTTTCTCCCTCCACTTT. Amino acids: CASSFRDRGPFSLHF.

This chain uses TRBV9 with TRBJ2-1; 9 bases line up with TRBD1. This CDR3 spans 16 amino acids. Germline loops: CDR1 SGDLS, CDR2 YYNGEE. The V segment lost 0 bases and the J segment 6 bases; nucleotides outside the gene matches: 7. The CDR3 reads CASSVAPGQGINEQFF. The CDR3 DNA is TGTGCCAGCAGCGTAGCACCGGGACAGGGTATCAATGAGCAGTTCTTC.

The chain combines TRBV12-3 or TRBV12-4 with TRBJ2-7; D is undetermined. The V and J ends lost 6 bases and 5 bases respectively, with 8 bases between them. There are 11 residues in the CDR3. The CDR3 DNA reads TGTGCCAGCAGCCTGCGCAACGAGCAGTACTTC. Residues: CASSLRNEQYF.

V usage is TRBV5-1 and J usage is TRBJ1-2, with unresolved D. CDR1 and CDR2 from the germline V gene are SGHRS and YFSETQ. V lost 5 bases to trimming and J lost 0 bases, with 8 bases between them. The CDR3 consists of 13 residues. The CDR3 protein is CASRSGANYGYTF. CDR3 sequence (DNA): TGCGCCAGCAGGTCAGGCGCTAACTATGGCTACACCTTC.